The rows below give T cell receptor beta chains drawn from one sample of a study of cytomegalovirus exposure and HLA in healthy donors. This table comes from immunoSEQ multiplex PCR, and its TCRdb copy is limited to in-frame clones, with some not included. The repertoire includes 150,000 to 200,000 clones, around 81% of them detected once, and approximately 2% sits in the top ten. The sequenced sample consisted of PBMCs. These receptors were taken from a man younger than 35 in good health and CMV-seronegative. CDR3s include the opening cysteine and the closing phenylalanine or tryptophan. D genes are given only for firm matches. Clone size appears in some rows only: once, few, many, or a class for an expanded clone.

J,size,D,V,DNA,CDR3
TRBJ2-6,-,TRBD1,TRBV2,TGTGCCAGCAGTGTAGGGGGCTGGGTTTCTGGGGCCAACGTCCTGACTTTC,CASSVGGWVSGANVLTF
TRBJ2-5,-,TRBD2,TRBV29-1,TGCAGCGTCCCTGCGACGGGGGGTCAAGAGACCCAGTACTTC,CSVPATGGQETQYF
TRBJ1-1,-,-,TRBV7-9,TGTGCCAGCAGCCCAGATCTGAGGGCTCGTAGCACTGAAGCTTTCTTT,CASSPDLRARSTEAFF
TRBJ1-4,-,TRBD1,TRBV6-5,TGTGCCAGCAGTCTTGGTAGGGGGCGATTTGAAAAACTGTTTTTT,CASSLGRGRFEKLFF
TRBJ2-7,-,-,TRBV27,TGTGCCAGCAGTAGTGTTAGGACGGGAGAGCAGTACTTC,CASSSVRTGEQYF
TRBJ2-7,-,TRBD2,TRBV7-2,TGTGCCAGCAGCTTAGCTAGCGGGGCCTACGAGCAGTACTTC,CASSLASGAYEQYF
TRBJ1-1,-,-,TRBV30,TGTGCCTGGAGTGGAGGGGGTCGGGGTGAAGCTTTCTTT,CAWSGGGRGEAFF
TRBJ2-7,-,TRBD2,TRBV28,TGTGCCAGCAGTTCCCACATTTCCAGGCTAGCGGCTCCCTACGAGCAGTACTTC,CASSSHISRLAAPYEQYF
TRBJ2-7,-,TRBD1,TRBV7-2,TGTGCCAGCAGCTCCGGACAGGGTCTGGGCGAGCAGTACTTC,CASSSGQGLGEQYF
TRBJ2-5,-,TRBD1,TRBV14,TGTGCCAGCAGCCAATGGACAGGGTGGCAAGAGACCCAGTACTTC,CASSQWTGWQETQYF
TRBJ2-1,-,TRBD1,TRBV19,TGTGCCAGTTCGACAGGGGATGGGACAATCCCCGGGAATGAGCAGTTCTTC,CASSTGDGTIPGNEQFF
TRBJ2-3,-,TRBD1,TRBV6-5,TGTGCCAGCATGACAGGGGGCACAGATACGCAGTATTTT,CASMTGGTDTQYF
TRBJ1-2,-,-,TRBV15,TGTGCCACCAGCAGAGACTCGACAGTCGGTTACTTGAGCTACACCTTC,CATSRDSTVGYLSYTF
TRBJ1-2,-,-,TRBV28,TGTGCCAGCAGTGAGAGGGGCTACACCTTC,CASSERGYTF
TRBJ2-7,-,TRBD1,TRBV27,TGTGCCAGCAGTTTAGGGACAGGGGGCGCGGGTGAGCAGTACTTC,CASSLGTGGAGEQYF
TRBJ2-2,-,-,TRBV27,TGTGCCAGCAGTTTACTCGGGGGAATGGACACCGGGGAGCTGTTTTTT,CASSLLGGMDTGELFF
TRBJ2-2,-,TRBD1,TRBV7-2,TGTGCCAGCAGCTTGATCCCGGACAGGGGGCTTACCGGGGAGCTGTTTTTT,CASSLIPDRGLTGELFF
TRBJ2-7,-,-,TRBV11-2,TGTGCCAGCAGCTTAGAGGGGCTGAGTGGCGAGCAGTACTTC,CASSLEGLSGEQYF
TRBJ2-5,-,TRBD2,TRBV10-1,TGCGCCAGCAGTGATAGCGGGGGGAAGCAAGAGACCCAGTACTTC,CASSDSGGKQETQYF
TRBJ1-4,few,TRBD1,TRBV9,TGTGCCAGCAGCGCCCGACAGGGCCAACTGTTTTTT,CASSARQGQLFF
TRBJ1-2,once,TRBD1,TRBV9,TGTGCCAGCAGCGTAGGGGACAGGGCATATGGCTACACCTTC,CASSVGDRAYGYTF
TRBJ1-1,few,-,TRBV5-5,TGTGCCAGCAGCTATAGGAGTATGAACACTGAAGCTTTCTTT,CASSYRSMNTEAFF
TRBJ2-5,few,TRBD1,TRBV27,TGTGCCAGCAGTGCGAATGGACAGGGTGGGGAGACCCAGTACTTC,CASSANGQGGETQYF
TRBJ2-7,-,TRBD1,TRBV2,TGTGCCAGCAGTGTATATAGGGGGCAAGAGCAGTACTTC,CASSVYRGQEQYF
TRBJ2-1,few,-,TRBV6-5,TGTGCCAGCAGTTACTCGCTAGGCAATGAGCAGTTCTTC,CASSYSLGNEQFF
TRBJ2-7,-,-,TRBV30,TGTGCCTGGAGTGAGTCAGATTACTACGAGCAGTACTTC,CAWSESDYYEQYF
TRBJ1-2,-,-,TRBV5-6,TGTGCCAGCAGCTTGAGTCCGGGTAACCTAGCTAACTATGGCTACACCTTC,CASSLSPGNLANYGYTF
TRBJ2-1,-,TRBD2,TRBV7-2,TGTGCCAGCAGCCCTGATCCGGGACTAGCGTCATTGTCGAATGAGCAGTTCTTC,CASSPDPGLASLSNEQFF
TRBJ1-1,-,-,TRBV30,TGTGCCTGGAGTGTGTTTTCGGTGGCTGAAGCTTTCTTT,CAWSVFSVAEAFF
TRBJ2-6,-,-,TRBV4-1,TGCGCCAGCAGCCAAGATGTCGGCTCTGGGGCCAACGTCCTGACTTTC,CASSQDVGSGANVLTF
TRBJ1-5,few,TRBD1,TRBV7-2,TGTGCCAGCAGCCCCCGAGGACAGGCTTATAGCAATCAGCCCCAGCATTTT,CASSPRGQAYSNQPQHF
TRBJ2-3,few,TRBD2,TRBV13,TGTGCCAGCAGCCCTACCGGGACTAAACTCACAGATACGCAGTATTTT,CASSPTGTKLTDTQYF
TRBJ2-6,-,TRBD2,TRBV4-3,TGCGCCAGCAGCCAAGCGGGGGGGACTGGGGCCAACGTCCTGACTTTC,CASSQAGGTGANVLTF
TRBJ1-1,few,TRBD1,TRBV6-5,TGTGCCAGCATCAAAGGACAGGGACGGACTGAAGCTTTCTTT,CASIKGQGRTEAFF
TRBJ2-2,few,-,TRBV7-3,TGTGCCAGCAGCTTAGGGCAGGGTGAGCTGTTTTTT,CASSLGQGELFF
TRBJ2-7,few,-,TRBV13,TGTGCCAGCAGCCCTCCCACCAAGCGATACGAGCAGTACTTC,CASSPPTKRYEQYF
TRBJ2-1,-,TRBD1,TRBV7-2,TGTGCCGGCAGCTCCGGGACAGGGAACTACAATGAGCAGTTCTTC,CAGSSGTGNYNEQFF
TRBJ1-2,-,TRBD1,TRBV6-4,TGTGCCACCAGACAGGGAAATGGCTACACCTTC,CATRQGNGYTF
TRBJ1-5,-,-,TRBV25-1,TGTGCCAGCAGTGATGGAGGTCGGGGCAATCAGCCCCAGCATTTT,CASSDGGRGNQPQHF
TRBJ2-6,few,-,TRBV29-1,TGCAGCGTTGAGTTAGTCGGACAGGGGGCCAACGTCCTGACTTTC,CSVELVGQGANVLTF
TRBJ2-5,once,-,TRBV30,TGTGCCTGGGGCGGCCAGCCAGAGACCCAGTACTTC,CAWGGQPETQYF
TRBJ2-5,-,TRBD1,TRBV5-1,TGCGCCAGCAGCTTGGGTGGTGGGACAGGGGTCCAAGAGACCCAGTACTTC,CASSLGGGTGVQETQYF
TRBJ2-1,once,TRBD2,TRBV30,TGTGCCTGGGCTAGCGGGAGTATGTACAATGAGCAGTTCTTC,CAWASGSMYNEQFF